This TCR beta chain was identified during a study of T cell clonotyping in hematopoietic cell transplantation. As for the study in general: Recipient samples before transplant were obtained post-cytoreduction.

Time point reported: recipient sample about 28 days before transplant, after cytoreduction. The protocol was immunoSEQ multiplex PCR, while the TCRdb copy is restricted to in-frame clones and leaves out a portion. The data show approximately 18,000 clones, around three quarters seen once. Germline V gives CDR1 LNHDA, CDR2 SQIVND (reference sequence). The CDR3 runs 13 residues. With 2 bases clipped from V and 10 bases from J, the junction kept 5 bases outside the gene matches. This TCR came from a man in his fifties or sixties with acute myeloid leukemia. Some clones in this sample may be carry-over from other donors' samples. The source material was peripheral blood mononuclear cells, sampled before stem cell transplant. The chain uses TRBV19 and TRBJ2-1; TRBD2 agrees at 7 bases. DNA for the CDR3: TGTGCCAGTAGTATATGGGCGGGGGTCGAGCAGTTCTTC. Protein sequence: CASSIWAGVEQFF.